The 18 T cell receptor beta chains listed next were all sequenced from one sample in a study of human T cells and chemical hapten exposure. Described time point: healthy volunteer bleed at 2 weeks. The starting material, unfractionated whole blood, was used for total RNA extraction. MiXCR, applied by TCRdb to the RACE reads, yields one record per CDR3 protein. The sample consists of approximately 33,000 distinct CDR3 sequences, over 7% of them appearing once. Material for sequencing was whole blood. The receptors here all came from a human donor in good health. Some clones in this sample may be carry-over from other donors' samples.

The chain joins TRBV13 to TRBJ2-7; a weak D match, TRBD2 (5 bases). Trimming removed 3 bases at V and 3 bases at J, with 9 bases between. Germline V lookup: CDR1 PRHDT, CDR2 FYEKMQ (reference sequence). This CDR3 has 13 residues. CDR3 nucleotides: TGTGCCAGCAGCTTGGGAGCCGGCTACGAGCAGTACTTC. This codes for CASSLGAGYEQYF.

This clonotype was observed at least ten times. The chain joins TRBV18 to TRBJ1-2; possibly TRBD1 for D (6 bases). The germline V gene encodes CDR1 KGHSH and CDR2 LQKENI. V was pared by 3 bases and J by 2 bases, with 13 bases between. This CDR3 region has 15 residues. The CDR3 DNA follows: TGTGCCAGCTCACCGTCGGCGCAGGGGAACTATGGCTACACCTTC. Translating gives CASSPSAQGNYGYTF.

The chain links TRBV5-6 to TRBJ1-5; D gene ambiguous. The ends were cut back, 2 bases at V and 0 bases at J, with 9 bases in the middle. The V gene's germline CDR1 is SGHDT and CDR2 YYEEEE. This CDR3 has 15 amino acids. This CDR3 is CASSFLAGSNQPQHF. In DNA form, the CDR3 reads TGTGCCAGCAGCTTTCTCGCGGGTAGCAATCAGCCCCAGCATTTT.

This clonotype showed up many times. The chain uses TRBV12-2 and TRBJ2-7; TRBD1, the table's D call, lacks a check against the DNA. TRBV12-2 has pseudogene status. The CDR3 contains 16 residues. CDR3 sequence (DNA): TGTGCAAGTCGCGCCACAGGGCAGGGGGAGTCCTACGAGCAGTACTTC. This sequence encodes CASRATGQGESYEQYF.

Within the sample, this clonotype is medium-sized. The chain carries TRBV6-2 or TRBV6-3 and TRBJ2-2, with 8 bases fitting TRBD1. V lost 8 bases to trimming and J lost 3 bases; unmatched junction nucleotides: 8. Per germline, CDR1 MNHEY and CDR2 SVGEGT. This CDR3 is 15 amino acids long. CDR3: CASQVRGLDTGELFF. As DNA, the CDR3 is TGTGCCAGCCAAGTCAGGGGGCTGGACACCGGGGAGCTGTTTTTT.

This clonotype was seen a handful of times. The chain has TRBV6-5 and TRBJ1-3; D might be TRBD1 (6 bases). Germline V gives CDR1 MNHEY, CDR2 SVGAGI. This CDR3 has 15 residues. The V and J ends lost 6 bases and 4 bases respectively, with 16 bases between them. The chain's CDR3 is CASSPGPQGGNTIYF. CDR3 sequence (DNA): TGTGCCAGCAGCCCCGGCCCTCAGGGGGGAAACACCATATATTTT.

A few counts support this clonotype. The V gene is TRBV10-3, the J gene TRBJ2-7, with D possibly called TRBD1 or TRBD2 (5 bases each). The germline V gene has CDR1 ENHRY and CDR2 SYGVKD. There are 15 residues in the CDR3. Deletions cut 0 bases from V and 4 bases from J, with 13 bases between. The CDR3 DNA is TGTGCCATCAGTGAGTCGAAGGGTGGGGGATACGAGCAGTACTTC. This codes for CAISESKGGGYEQYF.

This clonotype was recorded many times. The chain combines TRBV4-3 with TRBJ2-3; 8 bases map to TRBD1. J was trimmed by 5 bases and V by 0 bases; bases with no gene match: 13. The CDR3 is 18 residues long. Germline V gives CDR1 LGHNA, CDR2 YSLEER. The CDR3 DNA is TGCGCCAGCAGCCAAGACCGAAACCCGGGACAGGAGGGAGATACGCAGTATTTT. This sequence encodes CASSQDRNPGQEGDTQYF.

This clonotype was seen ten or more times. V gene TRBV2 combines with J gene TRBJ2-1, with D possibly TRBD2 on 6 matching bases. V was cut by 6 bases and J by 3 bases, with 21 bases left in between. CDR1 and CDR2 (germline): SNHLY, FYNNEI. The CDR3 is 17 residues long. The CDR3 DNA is TGTGCCAGCAGATTCTCCCCAGCGGGCGGTGTCTACAATGAGCAGTTCTTC. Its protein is CASRFSPAGGVYNEQFF. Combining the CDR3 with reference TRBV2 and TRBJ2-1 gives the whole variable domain EPEVTQTPSHQVTQMGQEVILRCVPISNHLYFYWYRQILGQKVEFLVSFYNNEISEKSEIFDDQFSVERPDGSNFTLKIRSTKLEDSAMYFCASRFSPAGGVYNEQFFGPGTRLTVL.

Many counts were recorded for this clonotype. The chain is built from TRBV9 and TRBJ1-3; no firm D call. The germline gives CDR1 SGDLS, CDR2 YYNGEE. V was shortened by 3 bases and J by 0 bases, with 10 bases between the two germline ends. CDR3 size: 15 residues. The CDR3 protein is CASSAGGYSGNTIYF. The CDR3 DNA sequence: TGTGCCAGCAGCGCGGGCGGATACTCTGGAAACACCATATATTTT.

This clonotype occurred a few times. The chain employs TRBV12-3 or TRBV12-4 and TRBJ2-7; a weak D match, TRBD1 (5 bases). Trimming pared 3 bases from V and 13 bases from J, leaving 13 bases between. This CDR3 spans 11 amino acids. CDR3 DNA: TGTGCCAGCAGTTTGAGCAGGGAACGTTACTTC. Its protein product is CASSLSRERYF.

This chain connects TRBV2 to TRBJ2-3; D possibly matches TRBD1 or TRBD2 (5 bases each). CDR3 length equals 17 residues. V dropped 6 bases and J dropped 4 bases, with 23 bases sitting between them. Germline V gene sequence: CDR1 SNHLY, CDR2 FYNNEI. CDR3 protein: CASRNPSGTKAPDTQYF. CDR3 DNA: TGTGCCAGCAGGAACCCGTCCGGGACGAAAGCCCCAGATACGCAGTATTTT.

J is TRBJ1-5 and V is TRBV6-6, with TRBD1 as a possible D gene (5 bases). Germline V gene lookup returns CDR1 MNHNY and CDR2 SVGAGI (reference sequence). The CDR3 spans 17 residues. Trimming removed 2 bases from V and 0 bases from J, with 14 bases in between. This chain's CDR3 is CASSYPPRQTSNQPQHF. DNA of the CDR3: TGTGCCAGCAGTTACCCACCCAGACAGACTAGCAATCAGCCCCAGCATTTT.

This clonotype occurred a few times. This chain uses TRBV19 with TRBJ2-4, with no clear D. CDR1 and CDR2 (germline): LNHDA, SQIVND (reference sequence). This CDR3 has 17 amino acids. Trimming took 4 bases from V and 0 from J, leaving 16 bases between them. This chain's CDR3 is CASSTDLSPLAKNIQYF. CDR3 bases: TGTGCCAGTAGTACAGACTTGAGCCCGCTAGCCAAAAACATTCAGTACTTC.

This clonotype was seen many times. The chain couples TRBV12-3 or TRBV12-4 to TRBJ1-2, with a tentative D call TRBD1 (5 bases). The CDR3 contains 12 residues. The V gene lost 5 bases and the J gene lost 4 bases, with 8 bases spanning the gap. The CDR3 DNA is TGTGCCAGCAGTAAAGGGGTCTATGGCTACACCTTC. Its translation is CASSKGVYGYTF.

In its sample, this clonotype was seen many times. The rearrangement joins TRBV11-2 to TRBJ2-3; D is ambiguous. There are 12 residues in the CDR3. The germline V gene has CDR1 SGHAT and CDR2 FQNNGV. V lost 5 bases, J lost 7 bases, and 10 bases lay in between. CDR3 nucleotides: TGTGCCAGCAGCCCGTCGGGTAATACGCAGTATTTT. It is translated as CASSPSGNTQYF.

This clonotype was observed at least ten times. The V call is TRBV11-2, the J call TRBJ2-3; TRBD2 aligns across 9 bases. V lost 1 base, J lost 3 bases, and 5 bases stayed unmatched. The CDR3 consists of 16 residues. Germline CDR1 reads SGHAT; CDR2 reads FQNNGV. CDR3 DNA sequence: TGTGCCAGCAGCTTAGTCGCTAGCGGGACAACAGATACGCAGTATTTT. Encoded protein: CASSLVASGTTDTQYF.

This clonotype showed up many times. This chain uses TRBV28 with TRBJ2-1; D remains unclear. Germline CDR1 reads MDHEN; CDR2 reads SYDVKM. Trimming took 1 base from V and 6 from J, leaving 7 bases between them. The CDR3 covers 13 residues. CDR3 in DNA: TGTGCCAGCAGTTTATCGGCCCCCAATGAGCAGTTCTTC. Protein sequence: CASSLSAPNEQFF.